The T cell receptor beta chain under discussion was sequenced for a study of T cells in Graves' hyperthyroidism and ophthalmopathy. Study findings and constraints: Ophthalmopathy was separated from stable hyperthyroidism by a 13 V-J model.

The CDR3 consists of 15 residues. From germline, CDR1 is MNHNS and CDR2 SASEGT. V was trimmed by 6 bases and J by 2 bases, leaving 17 bases between them. Exclusion of patients followed from uncontrolled infection, other autoimmune disease, pregnancy or lactation. PBMCs were collected from an approximately 9 ml volume of fresh peripheral blood. In this sample, this clonotype turned up many times. Its antigen remains unidentified. There were TCR beta CDR3 regions amplified from RNA transcripts. HTBI primers were the set used in a first-round RT-PCR of the TCR CDR3. TCRdb called the multiplex PCR reads again in MiXCR, with one record for every CDR3 protein. This sample has about 640,000 distinct CDR3 sequences, with 13% to 15% found just once.

This sequence was found in a woman between 45 and 65 years old with Graves' ophthalmopathy. The specimen was blood. The chain combines TRBV6-1 with TRBJ2-7; TRBD1 might be the D (5 bases). The CDR3 is CASRINRQGPYEQYF. DNA of the CDR3: TGTGCCAGCAGAATCAATAGGCAGGGTCCCTACGAGCAGTACTTC.